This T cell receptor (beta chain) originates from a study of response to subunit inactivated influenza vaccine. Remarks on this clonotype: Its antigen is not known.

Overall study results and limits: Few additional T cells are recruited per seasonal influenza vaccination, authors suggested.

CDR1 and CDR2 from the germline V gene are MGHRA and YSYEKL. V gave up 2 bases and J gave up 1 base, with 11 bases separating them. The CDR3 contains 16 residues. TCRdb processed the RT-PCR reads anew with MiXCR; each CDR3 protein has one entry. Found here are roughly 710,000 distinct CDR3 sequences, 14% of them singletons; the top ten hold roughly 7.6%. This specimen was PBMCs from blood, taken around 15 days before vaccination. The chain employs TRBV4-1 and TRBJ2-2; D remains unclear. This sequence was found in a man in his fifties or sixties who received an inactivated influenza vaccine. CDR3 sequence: CASSQTGVWNTGELFF. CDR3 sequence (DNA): TGCGCCAGCAGCCAAACCGGTGTCTGGAACACCGGGGAGCTGTTTTTT.